The clone carrying this T cell receptor beta chain was seen only a few times. The data derive from a study of cytomegalovirus exposure and HLA in healthy donors. PCR involved 60 Vbeta and 13 Jbeta primers. Measured with immunoSEQ multiplex PCR; TCRdb has only the in-frame clones, and not every one. The profile shows some 130,000 clones, 75% to 85% of them singletons. This CDR3 is built from 10 residues. Deletions cut 6 bases from V and 8 bases from J, with 7 bases between. CDR1 and CDR2 (germline): SEHNR, FQNEAQ (reference sequence). Sample: PBMCs. The J gene is TRBJ1-1, the V gene TRBV7-9; D perhaps matches TRBD1 (6 bases). The clonotype originates from a woman between 45 and 65 years old in good health and CMV-seropositive. The CDR3 here is CASRGTEAFF. CDR3 nucleotides: TGTGCCAGCAGGGGGACAGAAGCTTTCTTT.